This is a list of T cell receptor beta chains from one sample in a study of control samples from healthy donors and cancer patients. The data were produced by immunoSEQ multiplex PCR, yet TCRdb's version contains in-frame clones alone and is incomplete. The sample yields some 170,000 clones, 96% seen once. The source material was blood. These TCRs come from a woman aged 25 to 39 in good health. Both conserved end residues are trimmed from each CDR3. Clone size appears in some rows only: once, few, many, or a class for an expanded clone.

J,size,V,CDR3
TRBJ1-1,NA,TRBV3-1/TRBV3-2,ASSQDPKNTEAF
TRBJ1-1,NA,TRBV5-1,ASKKIGQLEAF
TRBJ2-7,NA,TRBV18,ASSPPVGTGIYEQY
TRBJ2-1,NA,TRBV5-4,ASSPSYNNEQF
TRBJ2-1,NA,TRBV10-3,AIRLGTSGSSYNEQF
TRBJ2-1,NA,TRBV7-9,ASSLVKVEQF
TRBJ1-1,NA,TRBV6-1,ASSAWDRRLETEAF
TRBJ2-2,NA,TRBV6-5,ASLGQGGTGELF
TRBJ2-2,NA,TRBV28,ASSFPVGPPNTGELF
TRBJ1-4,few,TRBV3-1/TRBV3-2,ASSQFGGFNEKLF
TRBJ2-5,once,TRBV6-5,ASSYGQRETQY
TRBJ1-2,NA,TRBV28,ASTVQGAVHYGYT
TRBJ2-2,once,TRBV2,ASSIRTATTGELF
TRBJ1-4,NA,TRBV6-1,ASSEGRREEKLF
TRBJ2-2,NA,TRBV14,ASSHRFIEAGGLTGELF
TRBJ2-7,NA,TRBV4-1,ASSLWLAGGSSSYEQY
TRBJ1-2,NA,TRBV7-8,ASSLVGSDGYT
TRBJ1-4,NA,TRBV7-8,ASSWLRTGAHGEKLF
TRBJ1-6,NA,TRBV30,ALEKENNSPLH
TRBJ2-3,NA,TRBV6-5,ASSYGGWDTQY
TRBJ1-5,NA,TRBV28,ASTIGSNQPQH
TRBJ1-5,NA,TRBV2,ASSLNQPQH
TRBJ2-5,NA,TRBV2,ASRRRGLDQETQY
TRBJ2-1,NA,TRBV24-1,ATSDLRGRGRDEQF
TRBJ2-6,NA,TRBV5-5,ASSLTGAGANVLT
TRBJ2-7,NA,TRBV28,ASGGRAYEQY
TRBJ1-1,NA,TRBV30,AWVRSMNTEAF
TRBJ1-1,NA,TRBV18,ASSLWGRGLATEAF
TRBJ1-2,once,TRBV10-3,AISDGQGTRGYT
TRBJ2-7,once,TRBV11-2,ASSLDLGTNYEQY
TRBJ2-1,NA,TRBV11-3,ASSLGSVTSEQF
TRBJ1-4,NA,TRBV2,ASRVTGDEKLF
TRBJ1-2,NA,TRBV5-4,ASSLAPTGKGAHYGYT
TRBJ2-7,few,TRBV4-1,ASSQVSGQGPNEQY
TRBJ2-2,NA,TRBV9,ASSVGGALPGELF
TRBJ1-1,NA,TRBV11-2,ASSFGGRMNTEAF
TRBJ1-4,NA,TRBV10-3,AISWQPGDNEKLF
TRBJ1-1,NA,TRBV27,ASSLSDLNTEAF
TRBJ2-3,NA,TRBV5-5,ASSLAPSPTDTQY
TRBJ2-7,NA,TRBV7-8,ASSPLTGASYEQY
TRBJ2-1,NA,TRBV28,ASSLPFGTSGSNEQF
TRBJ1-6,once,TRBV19,ASSIDRPGSYNSPLH
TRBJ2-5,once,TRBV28,ATSRGGRETQY
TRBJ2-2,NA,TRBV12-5,ASGFRLAGPMNTGELF